Each of the 27 T cell receptor beta chains below was sequenced from the same sample in a study of identifying expanded T cells in peripheral blood (dated by TCRdb to between 2019 and 2020). Library preparation used the immunoSEQ multiplex PCR assay. TCRdb obtained this table from immuneACCESS and retained in-frame rearrangements with V and J assigned. These tables miss some clones; where compared with another copy, unresolved V genes account for less than half of the shortfall, and the remainder is unexplained. The sample table contains tens of thousands of clones; only one count was recorded for 88% of them. The ten largest clones capture approximately 5% of the sample. Sequenced sample: blood. These receptors were collected from a person aged 18 to 70 in good health.

The chain has TRBV15 and TRBJ2-6, with 7 bases aligning to TRBD1. CDR3 length equals 17 residues. The junction had 10 bases not matched to a gene; V was cut back by 5 bases and J by 3 bases. Germline V gene lookup returns CDR1 LNHNV and CDR2 YYDKDF (reference sequence). CDR3 DNA sequence: TGTGCCACCAGCCGAACAGGGGTGGGGCTTGGGGCCAACGTCCTGACTTTC. Protein: CATSRTGVGLGANVLTF.

The CDR3 here is CAWSVPRLAGGGHEQFF. The CDR3, as DNA: TGTGCCTGGAGTGTACCCCGACTAGCGGGGGGGGGCCATGAGCAGTTCTTC. J is TRBJ2-1 and V is TRBV30; 14 positions agree with TRBD2. The junction had 9 bases not matched to a gene; V was cut back by 0 bases and J by 8 bases. Germline loops: CDR1 GTSNPN, CDR2 SVGIG (reference sequence). This CDR3 is 17 amino acids long.

On this clone: At one boundary the junction diverges from the germline segment, which might be a read error. The chain combines TRBV5-3 with TRBJ1-5; D remains unclear. TRBV5-3 is designated an ORF whose function remains uncertain. The length of the CDR3 is 8 residues. The CDR3 region has the DNA TGTGCCAGAAGCCCTCTTTATTTT. Residues: CARSPLYF.

The V gene is TRBV4-2, the J gene TRBJ2-7; 9 bases agree with TRBD2. There are 16 residues in the CDR3. The V and J ends lost 1 base and 4 bases, in that order; junction bases with no gene match: 8. Germline assignment: CDR1 LGHNA and CDR2 YNFKEQ. The CDR3 coding sequence is TGTGCCAGCAGCCAAGCCGGACTAGCGAGTCAGTACGAGCAGTACTTC. Its protein is CASSQAGLASQYEQYF.

CDR3 in DNA: TGTGCCAGCAGTCCCCGACAGGGGATTGAGACCCAGTACTTC. This codes for CASSPRQGIETQYF. The rearrangement uses TRBV28 and TRBJ2-5; 8 positions match TRBD1. The CDR3 consists of 14 residues. Germline values: CDR1 MDHEN, CDR2 SYDVKM. The V and J ends lost 5 bases and 5 bases, in that order; junction bases with no gene match: 7.

The J gene is TRBJ1-3, the V gene TRBV6-5; D perhaps matches TRBD1 (5 bases). V lost 6 bases to trimming and J lost 7 bases, with 13 bases between them. Germline V gene lookup returns CDR1 MNHEY and CDR2 SVGAGI. The CDR3 runs to 13 residues. The CDR3 nucleotides read TGTGCCAGCAGGCACCCGGGGGTTAACACCATATATTTT. The encoded protein is CASRHPGVNTIYF.

The CDR3 sequence is CASSFLQLGETEAFF. CDR3 bases: TGTGCCAGCAGCTTCTTGCAATTGGGGGAAACTGAAGCTTTCTTT. The J gene is TRBJ1-1, the V gene TRBV5-6; D is perhaps TRBD1 (5 bases). V gave up 2 bases and J gave up 5 bases, with 16 bases separating them. In germline, CDR1 is SGHDT, CDR2 YYEEEE. This CDR3 is built from 15 residues.

The chain is built from TRBV29-1 and TRBJ1-4; D perhaps matches TRBD1 (5 bases). Per the germline V gene, CDR1 is SQVTM and CDR2 is ANQGSEA. The CDR3 has 14 residues. V lost 3 bases, J lost 6 bases, and 14 bases lay in between. CDR3 sequence: CSVELMGGDEKLFF. CDR3 coding DNA: TGCAGCGTTGAGCTAATGGGGGGGGATGAAAAACTGTTTTTT.

V gene TRBV5-5 combines with J gene TRBJ2-7, with D uncertain. Germline V gives CDR1 SGHKS, CDR2 YYEKEE (reference sequence). There are 16 residues in the CDR3. V lost 4 bases, J lost 0 bases, and 17 bases lay in between. The chain's CDR3 is CASSTAPPGVSYEQYF. The CDR3 DNA is TGTGCCAGCAGCACAGCCCCACCTGGGGTCTCCTACGAGCAGTACTTC. Looking up the rest from reference TRBV5-5 and TRBJ2-7 gives the full variable domain: DAGVTQSPTHLIKTRGQQVTLRCSPISGHKSVSWYQQVLGQGPQFIFQYYEKEERGRGNFPDRFSARQFPNYSSELNVNALLLGDSALYLCASSTAPPGVSYEQYFGPGTRLTVT.

The V and J genes are TRBV5-4 and TRBJ1-2; the D is unclear. CDR3 length equals 14 residues. Trimming left V 2 bases short and J 2 bases short, with 10 bases between. The germline V gene encodes CDR1 SGHNT and CDR2 YYREEE (reference sequence). The CDR3 region is CASSFISTNYGYTF. The CDR3 DNA follows: TGTGCCAGCAGCTTTATCTCTACGAACTATGGCTACACCTTC.

J is TRBJ2-6 and V is TRBV7-9; a weak D match, TRBD1 (5 bases). The CDR3 extends over 15 amino acids. The V gene's germline CDR1 is SEHNR and CDR2 FQNEAQ (reference sequence). The V end lost 5 bases, the J end lost 1 base, and 9 bases lay between the germline ends. The CDR3 DNA follows: TGTGCCAGCAGCCTTAGGGGTTCTGGGGCCAACGTCCTGACTTTC. This sequence encodes CASSLRGSGANVLTF.

The CDR3 spells CASSLVERGTEAFF. As DNA, the CDR3 is TGTGCCAGCAGCTTAGTCGAGCGTGGGACTGAAGCTTTCTTT. J is TRBJ1-1 and V is TRBV11-2; no clear D gene. The V end was cut by 1 base, the J end by 5 bases, with 11 bases between. This CDR3 has 14 residues. Germline-derived CDR1 and CDR2 are SGHAT and FQNNGV. The complete variable domain, with remaining parts taken from reference TRBV11-2 and TRBJ1-1, reads EAGVAQSPRYKIIEKRQSVAFWCNPISGHATLYWYQQILGQGPKLLIQFQNNGVVDDSQLPKDRFSAERLKGVDSTLKIQPAKLEDSAVYLCASSLVERGTEAFFGQGTRLTVV.

The chain couples TRBV10-3 to TRBJ2-1, with D uncertain. V was pared by 6 bases and J by 11 bases, with 20 bases between. The CDR3 extends over 14 amino acids. Per the germline V gene, CDR1 is ENHRY and CDR2 is SYGVKD. The CDR3 is CAISLSDALQKQFF. CDR3 in DNA: TGTGCCATCAGCCTCTCCGACGCGCTTCAGAAGCAGTTCTTC.

In DNA form, the CDR3 reads TGTGCCTGGATCAAGGGAGGCCTCCTCTATGGCTACACCTTC. Protein: CAWIKGGLLYGYTF. This sequence joins TRBV30 and TRBJ1-2, with no clear D. Germline loops: CDR1 GTSNPN, CDR2 SVGIG (reference sequence). With 4 bases removed from V and 4 bases from J, the gap between germline ends came to 16 bases. This CDR3 is built from 14 residues.

The V and J genes are TRBV18 and TRBJ2-5; D gene unclear. Germline CDR1 is KGHSH and CDR2 is LQKENI. The CDR3 totals 15 residues. V lost 4 bases and J 0 bases, leaving 12 bases between the germline ends. CDR3 sequence reads: CASSRSYGYQETQYF. The CDR3 DNA reads TGTGCCAGCTCACGTTCGTACGGTTACCAAGAGACCCAGTACTTC.

The J gene is TRBJ2-7, the V gene TRBV18, with D uncertain. This CDR3 region has 12 residues. V was clipped by 2 bases and J by 12 bases, with 14 bases between them. CDR1 KGHSH and CDR2 LQKENI come from the germline V gene. The CDR3 sequence: CASSPSKEIGYF. CDR3 sequence (DNA): TGTGCCAGCTCACCATCGAAGGAGATCGGGTACTTC.

V and J are TRBV28 and TRBJ1-2; no clear D gene. Germline V gives CDR1 MDHEN, CDR2 SYDVKM. Trimming left V 7 bases short and J 6 bases short, with 6 bases between. This CDR3 is 10 amino acids long. This CDR3 is CASKRNGYTF. DNA of the CDR3: TGTGCCAGCAAGAGAAATGGCTACACCTTC.

The gene calls are TRBV14 and TRBJ2-3; 7 bases are a match to TRBD1. The CDR3 spans 13 residues. Per the germline V gene, CDR1 is SGHDN and CDR2 is FVKESK. V lost 7 bases, J lost 2 bases, and 3 bases stayed unmatched. Here the CDR3 reads CASTGQITDTQYF. The DNA for the CDR3 is TGTGCCAGCACGGGACAGATCACAGATACGCAGTATTTT.

In this sample, this clone turned up a few times. CDR3 bases: TGTGCCTGGAGCGAGGGATTCTATGGCTACACCTTC. It specifies CAWSEGFYGYTF. V and J are TRBV30 and TRBJ1-2; no clear D gene. The germline V gene has CDR1 GTSNPN and CDR2 SVGIG (reference sequence). The CDR3 covers 12 residues. Deletions cut 3 bases from V and 4 bases from J, with 9 bases between.

The chain recombines TRBV6-6 with TRBJ2-7; the match to TRBD1 covers 9 bases. V was pared by 5 bases and J by 7 bases, with 9 bases of the junction left unmatched. From germline, CDR1 is MNHNY and CDR2 SVGAGI (reference sequence). CDR3 length: 14 residues. The chain's CDR3 is CASSQQLTGGEQYF. CDR3 DNA: TGTGCCAGCAGTCAACAACTGACAGGGGGTGAGCAGTACTTC.

The DNA of the CDR3 is TGTGCCAGCAGCTATCGGAGTAGCGGCATGAATGAGCAGTACTTC. It is translated as CASSYRSSGMNEQYF. The genes are TRBV5-4 and TRBJ2-7; D may be TRBD2 (6 bases). The CDR3 is 15 amino acids. CDR1 and CDR2 (germline): SGHNT, YYREEE (reference sequence). V was cut by 3 bases and J by 7 bases, with 20 bases left in between.

The V call is TRBV11-3, the J call TRBJ2-7; D is unresolved. Germline-derived CDR1 and CDR2 are SGHNT and YENEEA. Trimming removed 5 bases from V and 6 bases from J, with 11 bases in between. The CDR3 spans 12 residues. This chain's CDR3 is CASSPRFAEQYF. The DNA for the CDR3 is TGTGCCAGCAGCCCCCGGTTTGCCGAGCAGTACTTC.

The rearrangement joins TRBV27 to TRBJ2-5, with TRBD2 identical over 7 bases. Germline assignment: CDR1 MNHEY and CDR2 SMNVEV (reference sequence). J lost 5 bases, V lost 4 bases, and 10 bases had no gene match. The CDR3 loop spans 15 amino acids. CDR3 region: CASSSLGLGGETQYF. CDR3 nucleotides: TGTGCCAGCAGTTCCTTAGGACTAGGTGGCGAGACCCAGTACTTC.

The rearrangement links TRBV5-8 to TRBJ2-7, with D perhaps given as TRBD1 or TRBD2 (5 bases each). This CDR3 has 15 amino acids. Germline assignment: CDR1 SGHTS and CDR2 YDEGEE. V was cut by 4 bases and J by 3 bases, with 17 bases left in between. The CDR3 region has the DNA TGTGCCAGCAGCCATGAAACCGGGACCAACTACGAGCAGTACTTC. Translation: CASSHETGTNYEQYF. The whole variable domain, filled in from reference TRBV5-8 and TRBJ2-7, reads EAGVTQSPTHLIKTRGQQATLRCSPISGHTSVYWYQQALGLGLQFLLWYDEGEERNRGNFPPRFSGRQFPNYSSELNVNALELEDSALYLCASSHETGTNYEQYFGPGTRLTVT.

The rearrangement links TRBV5-5 to TRBJ1-3; 8 bases align to TRBD1. CDR3 size: 16 residues. The V gene end was trimmed by 0 bases and the J gene end by 0 bases; junction bases not matched to a gene: 2. Germline CDR1 is SGHKS and CDR2 is YYEKEE (reference sequence). The CDR3 spells CASSLGQGSSGNTIYF. CDR3 bases: TGTGCCAGCAGCTTGGGACAGGGGAGCTCTGGAAACACCATATATTTT.

The chain has TRBV14 and TRBJ2-2; 7 bases align to TRBD1. Trimming took 1 base from V and 5 from J; bases not matched to a gene: 7. The germline V gene has CDR1 SGHDN and CDR2 FVKESK. The CDR3 loop spans 16 amino acids. This CDR3 is CASSQVPPQGTGELFF. DNA for the CDR3: TGTGCCAGCAGCCAAGTTCCTCCACAGGGGACCGGGGAGCTGTTTTTT.

J is TRBJ2-6 and V is TRBV19; 8 nucleotides align to TRBD1. This CDR3 has 12 amino acids. Germline V lookup: CDR1 LNHDA, CDR2 SQIVND (reference sequence). V was pared by 10 bases and J by 10 bases, with 6 bases of the junction left unmatched. The CDR3 region is CATQGALNVLTF. In DNA, the CDR3 is TGTGCCACCCAGGGGGCACTTAACGTCCTGACTTTC. The complete variable domain, with remaining parts taken from reference TRBV19 and TRBJ2-6, reads DGGITQSPKYLFRKEGQNVTLSCEQNLNHDAMYWYRQDPGQGLRLIYYSQIVNDFQKGDIAEGYSVSREKKESFPLTVTSAQKNPTAFYLCATQGALNVLTFGAGSRLTVL.